This T cell receptor (beta chain) was recorded in a study of lymphopenia after photon versus proton radiotherapy. Findings and limits, study-wide: Photon-treated patients lost naive T cells and TCR diversity; proton-treated stayed stable. A bigger post-nadir fall in TCR diversity correlated inversely with survival time in deceased patients. After the lymphocyte nadir, photon-treated repertoires showed oligoclonal expansion, especially of CD8+ Temra cells. Survival link was tested only in deceased patients; proton benefit remains a possibility.

Some clones are missing from TCRdb's copy, which holds only in-frame ones; the method was immunoSEQ multiplex PCR. The table lists 77,000 or so clones, around 83% of them singletons. The germline gives CDR1 SGHTA, CDR2 FQGNSA. V lost 5 bases and J lost 10; bases outside the gene matches: 26. The CDR3 has 19 residues. Comments on this clone: The antigen is undetermined.

V and J are TRBV7-2 and TRBJ2-3; 8 bases fit TRBD2. Sequencing was performed on peripheral blood, taken from a patient treated with proton-based radiotherapy. The TCR comes from a man in his fifties or sixties with pancreatic cancer. The CDR3 DNA follows: TGTGCCAGCAGCCTTAAATCAGGGGCTATAAAGAGCGGGAGAGAAGCGCAGTATTTT. It yields the protein CASSLKSGAIKSGREAQYF.